The present TCR beta chain was sequenced within a study of blood T cell repertoires in COVID-19. Study information: Samples taken during acute and convalescent COVID-19 were collected in the United States, Italy and Spain.

A Seattle source enrolled patients during active infection and followed them longitudinally. Original analysis: Reference gene primers were amplified, and this amplification served to estimate nucleated cell counts. Profiling relied on immunoSEQ multiplex PCR, and the TCRdb table lists in-frame clones only, not all of them. V and J calls and clone size are copied from that table; D and trimming were computed from the DNA. The sample includes about 200,000 clones, 84% of them seen just once. The CDR3 is 15 amino acids. Germline loops: CDR1 SGHRS, CDR2 YFSETQ. V was pared by 3 bases and J by 1 base, with 6 bases of the junction left unmatched.

V is TRBV5-1 and J is TRBJ2-7; TRBD2 aligns across 8 bases. Specimen: peripheral blood. This clonotype was obtained from a woman at least 80 years old with COVID-19, enrolled during active disease. The DNA of the CDR3 is TGCGCCAGCAGCTCTTCTAGCGGGCTTTCCTACGAGCAGTACTTC. Protein sequence: CASSSSSGLSYEQYF.